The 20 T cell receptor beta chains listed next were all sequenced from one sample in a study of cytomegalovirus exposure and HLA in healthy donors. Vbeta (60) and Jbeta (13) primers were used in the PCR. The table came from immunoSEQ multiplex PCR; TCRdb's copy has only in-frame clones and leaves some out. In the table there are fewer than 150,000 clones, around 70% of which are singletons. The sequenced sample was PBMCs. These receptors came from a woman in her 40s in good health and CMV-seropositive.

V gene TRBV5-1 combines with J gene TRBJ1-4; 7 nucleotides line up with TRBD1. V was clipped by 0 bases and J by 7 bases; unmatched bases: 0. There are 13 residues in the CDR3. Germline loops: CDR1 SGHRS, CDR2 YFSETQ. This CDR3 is CASSLAGGEKLFF. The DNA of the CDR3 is TGCGCCAGCAGCTTGGCAGGGGGTGAAAAACTGTTTTTT. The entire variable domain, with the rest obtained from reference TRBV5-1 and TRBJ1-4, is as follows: KAGVTQTPRYLIKTRGQQVTLSCSPISGHRSVSWYQQTPGQGLQFLFEYFSETQRNKGNFPGRFSGRQFSNSRSEMNVSTLELGDSALYLCASSLAGGEKLFFGSGTQLSVL.

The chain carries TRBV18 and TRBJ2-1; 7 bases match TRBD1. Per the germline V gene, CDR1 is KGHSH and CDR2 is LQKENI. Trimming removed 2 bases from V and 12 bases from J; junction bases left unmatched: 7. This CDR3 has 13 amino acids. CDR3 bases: TGTGCCAGCTCACCAAATGTGGGACAGCGGCAGTTCTTC. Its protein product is CASSPNVGQRQFF.

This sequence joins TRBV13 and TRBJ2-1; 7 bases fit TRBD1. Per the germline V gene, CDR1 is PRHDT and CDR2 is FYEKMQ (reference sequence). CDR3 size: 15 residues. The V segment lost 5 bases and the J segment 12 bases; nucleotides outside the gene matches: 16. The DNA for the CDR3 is TGTGCCAGCAGCCTCGTCGCCGGGGACAGCCCGTTGCAGTTCTTC. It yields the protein CASSLVAGDSPLQFF. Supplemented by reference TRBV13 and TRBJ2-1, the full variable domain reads AAGVIQSPRHLIKEKRETATLKCYPIPRHDTVYWYQQGPGQDPQFLISFYEKMQSDKGSIPDRFSAQQFSDYHSELNMSSLELGDSALYFCASSLVAGDSPLQFFGPGTRLTVL.

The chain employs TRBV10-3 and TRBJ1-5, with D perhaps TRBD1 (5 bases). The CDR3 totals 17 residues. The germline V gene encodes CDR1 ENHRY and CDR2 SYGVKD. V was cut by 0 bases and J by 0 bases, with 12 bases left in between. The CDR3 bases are TGTGCCATCAGTGAGTCAACGTGGGACTATAGCAATCAGCCCCAGCATTTT. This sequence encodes CAISESTWDYSNQPQHF.

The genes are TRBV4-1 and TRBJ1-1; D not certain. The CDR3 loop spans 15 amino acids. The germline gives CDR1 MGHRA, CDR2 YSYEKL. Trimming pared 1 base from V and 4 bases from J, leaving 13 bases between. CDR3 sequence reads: CASSQVTPVGTEAFF. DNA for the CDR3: TGCGCCAGCAGCCAAGTCACCCCGGTCGGCACTGAAGCTTTCTTT.

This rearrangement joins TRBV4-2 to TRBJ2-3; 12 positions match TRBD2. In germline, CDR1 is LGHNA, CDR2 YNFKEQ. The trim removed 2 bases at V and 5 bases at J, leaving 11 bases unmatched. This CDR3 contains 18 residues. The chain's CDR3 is CASSQKSSGRAPGDTQYF. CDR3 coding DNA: TGTGCCAGCAGCCAAAAATCTAGCGGGAGGGCCCCGGGAGATACGCAGTATTTT.

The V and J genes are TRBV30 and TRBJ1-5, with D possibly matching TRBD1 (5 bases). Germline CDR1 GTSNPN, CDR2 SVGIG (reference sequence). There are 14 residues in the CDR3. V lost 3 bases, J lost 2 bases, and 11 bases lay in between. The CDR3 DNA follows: TGTGCCTGGAGGCCTGGGGGGGGCAATCAGCCCCAGCATTTT. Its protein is CAWRPGGGNQPQHF.

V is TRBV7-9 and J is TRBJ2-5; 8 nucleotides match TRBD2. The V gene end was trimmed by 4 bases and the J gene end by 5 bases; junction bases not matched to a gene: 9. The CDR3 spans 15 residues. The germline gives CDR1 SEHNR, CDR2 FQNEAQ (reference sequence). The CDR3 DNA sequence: TGTGCCAGCAGCTCCCCCGGGAGGGAGGGGGAGACCCAGTACTTC. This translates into CASSSPGREGETQYF.

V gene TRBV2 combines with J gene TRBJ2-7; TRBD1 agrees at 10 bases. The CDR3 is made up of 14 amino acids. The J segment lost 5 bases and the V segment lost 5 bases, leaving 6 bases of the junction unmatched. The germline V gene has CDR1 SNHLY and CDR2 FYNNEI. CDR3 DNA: TGTGCCAGCAGTTTGGGACAGGGGATCCACGAGCAGTACTTC. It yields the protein CASSLGQGIHEQYF.

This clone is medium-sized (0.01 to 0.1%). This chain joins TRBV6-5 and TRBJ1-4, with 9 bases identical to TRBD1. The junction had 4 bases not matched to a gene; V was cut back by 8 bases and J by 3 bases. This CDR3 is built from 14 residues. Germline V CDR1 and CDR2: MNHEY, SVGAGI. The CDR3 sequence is CASRTGGSNEKLFF. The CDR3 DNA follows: TGTGCCAGCCGAACAGGGGGCTCTAATGAAAAACTGTTTTTT.

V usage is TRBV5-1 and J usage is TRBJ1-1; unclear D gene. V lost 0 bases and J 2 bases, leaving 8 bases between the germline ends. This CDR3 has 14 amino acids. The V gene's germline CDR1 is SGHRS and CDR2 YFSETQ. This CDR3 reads CASSLGQINTEAFF. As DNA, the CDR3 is TGCGCCAGCAGCTTGGGGCAGATCAACACTGAAGCTTTCTTT.

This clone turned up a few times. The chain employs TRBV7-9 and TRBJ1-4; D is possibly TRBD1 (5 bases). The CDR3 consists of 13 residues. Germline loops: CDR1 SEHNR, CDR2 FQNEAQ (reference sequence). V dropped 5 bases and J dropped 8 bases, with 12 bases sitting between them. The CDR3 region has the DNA TGTGCCAGCAGCCCCCAGGGAGGAGAAAAACTGTTTTTT. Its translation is CASSPQGGEKLFF.

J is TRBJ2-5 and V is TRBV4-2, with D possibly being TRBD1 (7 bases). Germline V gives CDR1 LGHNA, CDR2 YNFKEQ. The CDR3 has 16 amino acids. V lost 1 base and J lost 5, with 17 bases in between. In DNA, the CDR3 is TGTGCCAGCAGCCAAGCGAATTTGGCAGGGGGGGAGACCCAGTACTTC. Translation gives CASSQANLAGGETQYF.

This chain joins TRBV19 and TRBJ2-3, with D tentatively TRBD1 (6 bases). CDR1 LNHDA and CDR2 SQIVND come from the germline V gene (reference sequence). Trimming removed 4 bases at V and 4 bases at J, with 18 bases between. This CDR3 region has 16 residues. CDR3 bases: TGTGCCAGTAGTACTTCCTCGGGGACACGCGCAGATACGCAGTATTTT. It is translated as CASSTSSGTRADTQYF. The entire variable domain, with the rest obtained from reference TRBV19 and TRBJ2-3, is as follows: DGGITQSPKYLFRKEGQNVTLSCEQNLNHDAMYWYRQDPGQGLRLIYYSQIVNDFQKGDIAEGYSVSREKKESFPLTVTSAQKNPTAFYLCASSTSSGTRADTQYFGPGTRLTVL.

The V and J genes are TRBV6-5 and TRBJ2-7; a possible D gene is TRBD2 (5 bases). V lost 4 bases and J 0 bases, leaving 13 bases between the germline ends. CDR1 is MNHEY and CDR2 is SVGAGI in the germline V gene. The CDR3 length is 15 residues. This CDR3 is CASSLYTGSSYEQYF. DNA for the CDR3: TGTGCCAGCAGTTTATATACTGGGAGCTCCTACGAGCAGTACTTC.

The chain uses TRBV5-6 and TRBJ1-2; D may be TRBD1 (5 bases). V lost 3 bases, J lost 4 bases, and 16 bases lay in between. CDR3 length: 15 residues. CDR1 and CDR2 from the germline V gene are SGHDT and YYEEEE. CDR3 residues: CASSSPGGGSYGYTF. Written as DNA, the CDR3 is TGTGCCAGCAGCTCTCCCGGCGGGGGGAGCTATGGCTACACCTTC.

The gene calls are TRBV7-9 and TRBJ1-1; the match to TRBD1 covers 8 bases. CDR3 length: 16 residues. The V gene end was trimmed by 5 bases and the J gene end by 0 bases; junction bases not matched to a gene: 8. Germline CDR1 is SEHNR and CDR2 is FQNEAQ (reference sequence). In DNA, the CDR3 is TGTGCCAGCAGCGCAGGACAGGGTGACATGAACACTGAAGCTTTCTTT. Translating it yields CASSAGQGDMNTEAFF.

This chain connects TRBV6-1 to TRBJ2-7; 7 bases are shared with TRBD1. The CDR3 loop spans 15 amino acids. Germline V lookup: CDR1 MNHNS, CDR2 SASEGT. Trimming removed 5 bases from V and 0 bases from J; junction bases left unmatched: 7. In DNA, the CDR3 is TGTGCCAGCAGTAACCAGGACAGGACCTCCTACGAGCAGTACTTC. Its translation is CASSNQDRTSYEQYF.

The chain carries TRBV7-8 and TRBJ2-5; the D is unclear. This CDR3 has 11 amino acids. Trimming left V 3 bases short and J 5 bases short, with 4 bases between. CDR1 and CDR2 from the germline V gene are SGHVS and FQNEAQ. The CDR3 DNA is TGTGCCAGCAGCTTGTCTGAGACCCAGTACTTC. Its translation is CASSLSETQYF.

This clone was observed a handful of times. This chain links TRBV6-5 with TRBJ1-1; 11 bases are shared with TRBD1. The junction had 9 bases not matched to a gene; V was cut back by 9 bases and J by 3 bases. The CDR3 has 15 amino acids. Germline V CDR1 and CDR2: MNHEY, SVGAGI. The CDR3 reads CASSRDRGLDTEAFF. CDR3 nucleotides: TGTGCCAGTTCCAGGGACAGGGGGTTGGACACTGAAGCTTTCTTT.